The clone carrying this TCR beta chain was observed once. The V gene's germline CDR1 is MNHEY and CDR2 SMNVEV (reference sequence). The CDR3 spans 13 residues. V lost 1 base and J lost 3, with 7 bases in between. This record belongs to a study of T cell clones after liver transplantation. Unstimulated PBMCs were sorted into CD3+CD4+ and CD3+CD8+ populations. TCRdb's copy holds only in-frame clones and misses some; the assay was immunoSEQ multiplex PCR. Among under 90,000 clones listed, roughly 80% were seen once. The material was CD4+ T cells from blood, obtained before liver transplant. V is TRBV27 and J is TRBJ2-7; the D gene is possibly TRBD1 (5 bases). The receptor was derived from a human donor who received a liver transplant. The CDR3 region is CASSLWGSYEQYF. CDR3 DNA sequence: TGTGCCAGCAGTTTATGGGGCAGCTACGAGCAGTACTTC.